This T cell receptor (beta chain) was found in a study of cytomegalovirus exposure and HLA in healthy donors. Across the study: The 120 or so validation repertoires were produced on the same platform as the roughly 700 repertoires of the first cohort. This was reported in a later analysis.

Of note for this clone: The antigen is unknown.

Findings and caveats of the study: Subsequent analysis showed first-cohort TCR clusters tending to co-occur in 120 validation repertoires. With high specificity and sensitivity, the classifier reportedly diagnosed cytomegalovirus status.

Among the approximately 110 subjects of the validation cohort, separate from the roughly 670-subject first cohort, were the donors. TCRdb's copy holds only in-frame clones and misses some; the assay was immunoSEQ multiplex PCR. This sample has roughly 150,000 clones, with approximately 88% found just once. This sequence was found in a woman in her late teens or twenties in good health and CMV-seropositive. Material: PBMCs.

The CDR3 is CASSFGQGTVQFF. In nucleotides, the CDR3 is TGCGCCAGCAGCTTTGGTCAGGGAACAGTGCAGTTCTTC. The gene calls are TRBV5-1 and TRBJ2-1, with a possible D match to TRBD1 (5 bases). V was cut by 2 bases and J by 12 bases, with 15 bases left in between. CDR3 length equals 13 residues. Looked up from germline, CDR1 is SGHRS and CDR2 is YFSETQ.